This T cell receptor beta chain is from a study of blood T cell repertoires in COVID-19. About the study: PBMCs, B-cell-depleted T cells, or T cells were the source of the cDNA or gDNA that made up the material.

Authors' methods: Amplification of reference gene primers was used by the study to estimate nucleated cell counts. TCRdb keeps only in-frame clones here, not all; method: immunoSEQ multiplex PCR. That table furnishes V, J and clone size, whereas the DNA furnished D and trimming. The sample has 430,000 or so clones, approximately 90% seen once; the top ten hold roughly 0.84%. The clonotype originates from a man younger than 35 with COVID-19, enrolled during active disease. The sequenced sample was peripheral blood.

In DNA, the CDR3 is TGTGCCAGCTCACCGAGCCCGGGAGGAGGCAATCAGCCCCAGCATTTT. It encodes CASSPSPGGGNQPQHF. V gene TRBV18 combines with J gene TRBJ1-5; D remains ambiguous. Germline V gene sequence: CDR1 KGHSH, CDR2 LQKENI. This CDR3 has 16 amino acids. V shed 3 bases and J shed 2 bases, with 14 bases lying between them. Filled out from reference TRBV18 and TRBJ1-5, the complete variable domain reads NAGVMQNPRHLVRRRGQEARLRCSPMKGHSHVYWYRQLPEEGLKFMVYLQKENIIDESGMPKERFSAEFPKEGPSILRIQQVVRGDSAAYFCASSPSPGGGNQPQHFGDGTRLSIL.